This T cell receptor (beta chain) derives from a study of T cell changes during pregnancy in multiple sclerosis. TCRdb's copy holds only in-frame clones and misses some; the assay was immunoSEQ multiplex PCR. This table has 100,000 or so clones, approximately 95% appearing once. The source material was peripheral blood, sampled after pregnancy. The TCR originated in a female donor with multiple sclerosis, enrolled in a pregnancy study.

The CDR3 DNA reads as TGCGCCAGCAGCCTTCTAGCGGAAAGCTCCTACGAGCAGTACTTC. It codes for CASSLLAESSYEQYF. This chain uses TRBV4-1 with TRBJ2-7, with 7 bases fitting TRBD2. CDR3 length: 15 amino acids. V shed 4 bases, J shed 0 bases, and the junction held 6 bases outside the gene matches. Germline V CDR1 and CDR2: MGHRA, YSYEKL.